The entry below describes one TCR beta chain. The target antigen is unknown. This sample was taken from a study of early T cells in non-severe SARS-CoV-2 infection. Study-level information: From unsorted whole blood, bulk RNA was sequenced, and the chains remained unpaired.

The protocol attached unique molecular identifiers to individual cDNA molecules. TCRdb ran MiXCR on the 5' RACE reads and lists one entry per CDR3 protein. The sample contains around 55,000 distinct CDR3 sequences, around 12% of which appear only once. Germline assignment: CDR1 SEHNR and CDR2 FQNEAQ (reference sequence). The CDR3 is made up of 13 amino acids. The study, taken as a whole, reports: Anti-spike CD8 responses were favored in VDJdb matching, and private and CD4 specificities were missed.

The TCR was taken from an adult who was a healthcare worker with PCR-confirmed SARS-CoV-2 infection or an uninfected control (not recorded which). The source material was whole blood. This chain connects TRBV7-9 to TRBJ1-6, with unresolved D. In DNA form, the CDR3 reads TGTGCTGTAGATACTCCCGGGAATTCACCCCTCCACTTT. Its translation is CAVDTPGNSPLHF.